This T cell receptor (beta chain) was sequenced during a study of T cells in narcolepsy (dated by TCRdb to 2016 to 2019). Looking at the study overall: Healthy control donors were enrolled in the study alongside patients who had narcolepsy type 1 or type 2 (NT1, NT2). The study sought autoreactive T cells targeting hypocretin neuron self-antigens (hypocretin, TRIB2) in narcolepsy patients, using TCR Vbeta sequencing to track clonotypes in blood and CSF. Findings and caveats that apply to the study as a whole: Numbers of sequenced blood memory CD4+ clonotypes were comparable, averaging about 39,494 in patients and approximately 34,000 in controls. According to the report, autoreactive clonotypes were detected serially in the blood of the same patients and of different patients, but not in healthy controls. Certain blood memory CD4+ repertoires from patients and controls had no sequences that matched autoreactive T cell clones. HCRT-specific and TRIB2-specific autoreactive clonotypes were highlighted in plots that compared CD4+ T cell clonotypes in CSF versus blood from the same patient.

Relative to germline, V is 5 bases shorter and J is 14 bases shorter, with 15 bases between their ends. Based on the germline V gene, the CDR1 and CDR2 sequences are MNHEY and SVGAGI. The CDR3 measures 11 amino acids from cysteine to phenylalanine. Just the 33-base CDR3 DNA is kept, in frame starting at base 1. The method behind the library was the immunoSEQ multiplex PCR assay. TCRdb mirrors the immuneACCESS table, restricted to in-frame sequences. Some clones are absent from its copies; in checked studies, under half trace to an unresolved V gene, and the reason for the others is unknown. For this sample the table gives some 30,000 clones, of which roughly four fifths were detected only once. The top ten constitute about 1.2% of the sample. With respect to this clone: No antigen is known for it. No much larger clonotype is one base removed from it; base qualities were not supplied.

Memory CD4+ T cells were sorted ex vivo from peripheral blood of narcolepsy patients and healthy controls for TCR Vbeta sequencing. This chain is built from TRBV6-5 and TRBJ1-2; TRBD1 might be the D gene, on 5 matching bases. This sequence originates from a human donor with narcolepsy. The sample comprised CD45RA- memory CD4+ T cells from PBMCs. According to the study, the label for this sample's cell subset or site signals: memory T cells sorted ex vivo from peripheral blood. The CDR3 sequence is CASSEEVAGTF. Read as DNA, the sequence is TGTGCCAGCAGTGAAGAGGTGGCAGGGACCTTC.